Below, 8 T cell receptor beta chains from the same sample are listed, as sequenced in a study of cytomegalovirus exposure and HLA in healthy donors. PCR used 60 Vbeta primers and 13 Jbeta primers. The method was immunoSEQ multiplex PCR; TCRdb's version includes in-frame clones alone and lacks a portion of them. The top ten clones hold approximately 4.3% of a sample with about 300,000 clones, around 86% of them seen once. Sequenced input: PBMCs. These receptors were obtained from a man aged 40-49 years in good health and CMV-seropositive.

The CDR3 sequence is CASSGQLYNEQFF. CDR3 nucleotides: TGTGCCAGCAGTGGACAGCTCTACAATGAGCAGTTCTTC. The chain uses TRBV25-1 and TRBJ2-1, with D maybe TRBD1 (5 bases). Germline values: CDR1 MGHDK, CDR2 SYGVNS. The CDR3 covers 13 residues. V lost 4 bases and J 3 bases, leaving 7 bases between the germline ends.

The rearrangement uses TRBV4-2 and TRBJ2-7, with 10 positions matching TRBD1. The CDR3 is 16 residues long. The germline CDR1 and CDR2 sequences are LGHNA and YNFKEQ. V lost 1 base, J lost 1 base, and 4 bases stayed unmatched. CDR3 residues: CASSQVGQGSSYEQYF. The CDR3 DNA is TGTGCCAGCAGCCAAGTGGGACAGGGGTCATCCTACGAGCAGTACTTC.

The chain joins TRBV19 to TRBJ2-7; 7 bases are a match to TRBD2. V was clipped by 5 bases and J by 1 base; unmatched bases: 5. Germline assignment: CDR1 LNHDA and CDR2 SQIVND (reference sequence). The CDR3 is made up of 14 amino acids. CDR3 bases: TGTGCCAGTAGTCCCGGCGGGAGTTCCTACGAGCAGTACTTC. It is translated as CASSPGGSSYEQYF.

This clone was recorded only once. Other DNA sequences in the sample encode the same CDR3. This chain joins TRBV5-1 and TRBJ2-7; 7 nucleotides agree with TRBD1. The CDR3 extends over 14 amino acids. Germline loops: CDR1 SGHRS, CDR2 YFSETQ. After removal of 6 bases from V and 7 bases from J, the junction contained 13 bases not matched to a gene. CDR3 region: CASNRDRPINEQYF. The CDR3, as DNA: TGCGCCAGCAACAGGGACAGACCCATCAATGAGCAGTACTTC.

In DNA form, the CDR3 reads TGCGCCAGCAGCTTAACCGGGACTCCGGCCCATGAGCAGTTCTTC. Encoded protein: CASSLTGTPAHEQFF. This chain links TRBV5-1 with TRBJ2-1, with D possibly TRBD2 on 6 matching bases. V lost 2 bases and J lost 8, with 17 bases in between. The CDR3 sequence is 15 residues long. The germline gives CDR1 SGHRS, CDR2 YFSETQ.

The table lists this clone with a few counts. The rearrangement uses TRBV5-4 and TRBJ1-1, with D possibly being TRBD1 (6 bases). CDR1 is SGHNT, CDR2 YYREEE, per germline (reference sequence). V gave up 4 bases and J gave up 7 bases, with 23 bases separating them. CDR3 length equals 16 residues. CDR3 in DNA: TGTGCCAGCAGCCACGGCGCAGGGGCCACCACCGGTGAAGCTTTCTTT. Translation: CASSHGAGATTGEAFF.

The chain has TRBV5-1 and TRBJ1-4; D is uncertain. Trimming shortened V by 5 bases and J by 0 bases, and 14 bases separated the two germline ends. CDR3 length equals 16 residues. Germline V gives CDR1 SGHRS, CDR2 YFSETQ. CDR3 coding DNA: TGCGCCAGCAGTATCCCAAGTGACACAACTAATGAAAAACTGTTTTTT. Its protein is CASSIPSDTTNEKLFF. Full variable domain (rest looked up from reference TRBV5-1 and TRBJ1-4): KAGVTQTPRYLIKTRGQQVTLSCSPISGHRSVSWYQQTPGQGLQFLFEYFSETQRNKGNFPGRFSGRQFSNSRSEMNVSTLELGDSALYLCASSIPSDTTNEKLFFGSGTQLSVL.

Remarks on this clone: The sample holds other DNA sequences that translate to the same CDR3. V gene TRBV28 combines with J gene TRBJ1-5, with a weak D call TRBD1 (6 bases). The CDR3 is made up of 15 amino acids. Trimming took off 5 bases at V and 0 bases at J, with 11 bases between the two ends. Germline CDR1 MDHEN, CDR2 SYDVKM. The DNA of the CDR3 is TGTGCCAGCAGTCCCCAGGGGCATAGCAATCAGCCCCAGCATTTT. Translating gives CASSPQGHSNQPQHF.